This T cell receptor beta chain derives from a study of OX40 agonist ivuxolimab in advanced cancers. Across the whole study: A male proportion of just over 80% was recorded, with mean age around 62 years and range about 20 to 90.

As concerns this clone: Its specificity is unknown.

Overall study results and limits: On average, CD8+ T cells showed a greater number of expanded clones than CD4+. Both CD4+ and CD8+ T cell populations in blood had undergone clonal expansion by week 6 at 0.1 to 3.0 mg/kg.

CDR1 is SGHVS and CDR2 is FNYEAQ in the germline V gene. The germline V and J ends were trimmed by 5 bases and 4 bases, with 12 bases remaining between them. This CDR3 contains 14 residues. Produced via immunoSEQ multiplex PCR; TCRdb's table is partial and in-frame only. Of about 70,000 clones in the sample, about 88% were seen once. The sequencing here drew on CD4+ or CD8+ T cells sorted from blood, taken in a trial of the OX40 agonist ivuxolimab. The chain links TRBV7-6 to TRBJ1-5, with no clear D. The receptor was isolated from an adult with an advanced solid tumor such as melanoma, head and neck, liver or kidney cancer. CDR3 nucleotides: TGTGCCAGCAGCCCCCCGGGCCAAAATCAGCCCCAGCATTTT. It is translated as CASSPPGQNQPQHF.